The T cell receptor (beta chain) under discussion was sequenced for a study of blood T cell repertoires in COVID-19. Comments on this clone: Other DNA variants within this sample encode the same CDR3.

The ends lost 4 bases at V and 7 bases at J; junction bases unmatched: 5. This CDR3 contains 13 residues. Germline V gene data show CDR1 as SGHRS and CDR2 as YFSETQ. Sequenced by immunoSEQ multiplex PCR; TCRdb stores in-frame clones only, minus some. The sample shows 150,000 to 200,000 clones, nearly 90% of them seen only once. Material for sequencing was peripheral blood. The rearrangement links TRBV5-1 to TRBJ1-2; 9 bases are a match to TRBD1. The origin of this receptor is a man aged 60 to 69 with active or convalescent COVID-19. CDR3 loop: CASSLGQGSGYTF. As DNA, the CDR3 is TGCGCCAGCAGCCTGGGACAGGGCTCTGGCTACACCTTC. The entire variable domain, with the rest obtained from reference TRBV5-1 and TRBJ1-2, is as follows: KAGVTQTPRYLIKTRGQQVTLSCSPISGHRSVSWYQQTPGQGLQFLFEYFSETQRNKGNFPGRFSGRQFSNSRSEMNVSTLELGDSALYLCASSLGQGSGYTFGSGTRLTVV.